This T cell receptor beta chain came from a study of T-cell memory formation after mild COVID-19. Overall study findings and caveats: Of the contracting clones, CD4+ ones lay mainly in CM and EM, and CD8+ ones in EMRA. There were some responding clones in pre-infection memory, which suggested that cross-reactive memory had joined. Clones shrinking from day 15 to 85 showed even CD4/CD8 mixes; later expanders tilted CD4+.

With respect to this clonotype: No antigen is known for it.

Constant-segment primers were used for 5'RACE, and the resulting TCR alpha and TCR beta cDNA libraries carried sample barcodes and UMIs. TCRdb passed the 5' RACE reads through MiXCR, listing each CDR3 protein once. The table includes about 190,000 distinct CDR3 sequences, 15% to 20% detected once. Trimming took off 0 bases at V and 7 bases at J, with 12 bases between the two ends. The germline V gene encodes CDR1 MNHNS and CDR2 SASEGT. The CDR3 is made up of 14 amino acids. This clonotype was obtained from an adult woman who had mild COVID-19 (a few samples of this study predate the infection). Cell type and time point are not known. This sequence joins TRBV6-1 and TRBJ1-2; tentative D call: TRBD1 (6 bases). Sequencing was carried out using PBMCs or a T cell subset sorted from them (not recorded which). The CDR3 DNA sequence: TGTGCCAGCAGTGAAGCGAAACAGGGAAGTGGCTACACCTTC. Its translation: CASSEAKQGSGYTF.